These T cell receptor beta chains were read from a single sample in a study of T cells in Graves' hyperthyroidism and ophthalmopathy. MiXCR, run by TCRdb on the multiplex PCR reads, gives a single entry per CDR3 protein. The repertoire holds over 250,000 distinct CDR3 sequences, with around 25% as singletons. The sequencing sample was made of blood. These receptors all come from a man in his forties with Graves' hyperthyroidism that later progressed to Graves' ophthalmopathy. CDR3s include the opening cysteine and the closing phenylalanine or tryptophan. A D gene is named only where the DNA matches it firmly. Clone size is shown for a subset of rows, as once, few, many or a class of expanded clone.

CDR3 protein: CASSPGGANTEAFF
CDR3 DNA: TGTGCCAGCAGCCCAGGGGGCGCGAACACTGAAGCTTTCTTT
J gene: TRBJ1-1
D gene: TRBD1
clone size: many
V gene: TRBV7-9

CDR3 protein: CASSQARSGEQYF
CDR3 DNA: TGTGCCAGCAGTCAAGCTAGGTCGGGCGAGCAGTACTTC
J gene: TRBJ2-7
D gene: NA
clone size: NA
V gene: TRBV6-1

CDR3 protein: CASGSEARYGYTF
CDR3 DNA: TGTGCCAGCGGAAGTGAGGCGCGGTACGGCTACACCTTC
J gene: TRBJ1-2
D gene: NA
clone size: NA
V gene: TRBV6-1

CDR3 protein: CSADNTVWSETQYF
CDR3 DNA: TGCAGTGCCGACAATACAGTGTGGTCGGAGACCCAGTACTTC
J gene: TRBJ2-5
D gene: NA
clone size: many
V gene: TRBV20-1

CDR3 protein: CSAHPRGQETQYF
CDR3 DNA: TGCAGTGCCCACCCCCGAGGTCAAGAGACCCAGTACTTC
J gene: TRBJ2-5
D gene: NA
clone size: NA
V gene: TRBV20-1

CDR3 protein: CASSFDRGGVAEAFF
CDR3 DNA: TGTGCCAGCAGTTTTGACAGAGGGGGTGTGGCTGAAGCTTTCTTT
J gene: TRBJ1-1
D gene: NA
clone size: many
V gene: TRBV28

CDR3 protein: CASSPPLGYSGNTIYF
CDR3 DNA: TGTGCCAGCAGCCCACCCCTGGGGTACTCTGGAAACACCATATATTTT
J gene: TRBJ1-3
D gene: NA
clone size: many
V gene: TRBV11-1

CDR3 protein: CASSLPSQETQYF
CDR3 DNA: TGTGCCAGCAGTTTACCTAGCCAAGAGACCCAGTACTTC
J gene: TRBJ2-5
D gene: NA
clone size: NA
V gene: TRBV27

CDR3 protein: CASSLGASGSYNEQFF
CDR3 DNA: TGTGCCAGCAGTTTAGGCGCTAGCGGGAGTTACAATGAGCAGTTCTTC
J gene: TRBJ2-1
D gene: TRBD2
clone size: NA
V gene: TRBV27

CDR3 protein: CASVGPDNTEAFF
CDR3 DNA: TGTGCTAGTGTAGGCCCTGATAACACTGAAGCTTTCTTT
J gene: TRBJ1-1
D gene: NA
clone size: NA
V gene: TRBV12-5

CDR3 protein: CASRGQGVYGQYF
CDR3 DNA: TGTGCCAGCAGGGGACAGGGAGTCTACGGGCAGTACTTC
J gene: TRBJ2-7
D gene: TRBD1
clone size: many
V gene: TRBV12-3/TRBV12-4

CDR3 protein: CASRIPDRARGTYYEQYF
CDR3 DNA: TGTGCCAGCAGAATCCCGGACAGGGCGCGGGGGACTTACTACGAGCAGTACTTC
J gene: TRBJ2-7
D gene: NA
clone size: NA
V gene: TRBV3-1

CDR3 protein: CASSLQAGTYEQYF
CDR3 DNA: TGTGCCAGCAGTTTACAGGCAGGGACCTACGAGCAGTACTTC
J gene: TRBJ2-7
D gene: NA
clone size: many
V gene: TRBV12-3/TRBV12-4

CDR3 protein: CSARDSGTWNTEAFF
CDR3 DNA: TGCAGTGCTAGAGATTCTGGGACTTGGAACACTGAAGCTTTCTTT
J gene: TRBJ1-1
D gene: NA
clone size: many
V gene: TRBV20-1

CDR3 protein: CAWSVALREQYF
CDR3 DNA: TGTGCCTGGAGTGTCGCCCTCCGGGAGCAGTACTTC
J gene: TRBJ2-7
D gene: NA
clone size: NA
V gene: TRBV30

CDR3 protein: CASSYPGTGAVVEQYF
CDR3 DNA: TGTGCCAGCAGTTACCCGGGGACAGGAGCGGTGGTCGAGCAGTACTTC
J gene: TRBJ2-7
D gene: TRBD1
clone size: NA
V gene: TRBV6-2/TRBV6-3

CDR3 protein: CASSTRQGAEQYF
CDR3 DNA: TGTGCCAGCAGCACCAGACAGGGGGCAGAGCAGTACTTC
J gene: TRBJ2-7
D gene: TRBD1
clone size: NA
V gene: TRBV7-3

CDR3 protein: CANREDIVNQPQHF
CDR3 DNA: TGTGCCAACAGAGAGGACATCGTCAATCAGCCCCAGCATTTT
J gene: TRBJ1-5
D gene: NA
clone size: many
V gene: TRBV7-3

CDR3 protein: CASSLETSLFSYEQYF
CDR3 DNA: TGTGCCAGCAGTTTAGAAACTAGCCTGTTCTCCTACGAGCAGTACTTC
J gene: TRBJ2-7
D gene: NA
clone size: NA
V gene: TRBV28

CDR3 protein: CASSSGQQYEQYF
CDR3 DNA: TGTGCCAGCAGTTCGGGACAGCAGTACGAGCAGTACTTC
J gene: TRBJ2-7
D gene: TRBD1
clone size: NA
V gene: TRBV12-3/TRBV12-4

CDR3 protein: CASSLYLAYEQYF
CDR3 DNA: TGTGCCAGCAGTTTGTACCTAGCCTACGAGCAGTACTTC
J gene: TRBJ2-7
D gene: NA
clone size: few
V gene: TRBV28

CDR3 protein: CASSYSDSYQETQYF
CDR3 DNA: TGTGCCAGCAGTTATTCGGACTCGTACCAAGAGACCCAGTACTTC
J gene: TRBJ2-5
D gene: NA
clone size: NA
V gene: TRBV6-2/TRBV6-3

CDR3 protein: CASIVGRSSGETQYF
CDR3 DNA: TGCGCCAGCATAGTGGGGCGATCCTCGGGGGAGACCCAGTACTTC
J gene: TRBJ2-5
D gene: NA
clone size: few
V gene: TRBV5-1

CDR3 protein: CSARDPRKTYEQYF
CDR3 DNA: TGCAGTGCTAGAGATCCCAGAAAGACCTACGAGCAGTACTTC
J gene: TRBJ2-7
D gene: NA
clone size: NA
V gene: TRBV20-1

CDR3 protein: CASSFPRGELGHTGELFF
CDR3 DNA: TGTGCCAGCAGCTTCCCTCGGGGGGAACTCGGGCACACCGGGGAGCTGTTTTTT
J gene: TRBJ2-2
D gene: TRBD2
clone size: many
V gene: TRBV7-3

CDR3 protein: CASTRRGATNQPQHF
CDR3 DNA: TGTGCCAGTACCCGAAGGGGGGCAACGAATCAGCCCCAGCATTTT
J gene: TRBJ1-5
D gene: NA
clone size: many
V gene: TRBV19

CDR3 protein: CASTTGQGNTIYF
CDR3 DNA: TGTGCCAGCACCACCGGACAGGGAAACACCATATATTTT
J gene: TRBJ1-3
D gene: NA
clone size: many
V gene: TRBV12-3/TRBV12-4

CDR3 protein: CASSLLSASGRRYEQYF
CDR3 DNA: TGTGCCAGCAGTTTATTGTCGGCTAGCGGGAGAAGGTACGAGCAGTACTTC
J gene: TRBJ2-7
D gene: TRBD2
clone size: many
V gene: TRBV27

CDR3 protein: CASSASGGHEQYF
CDR3 DNA: TGTGCCAGCAGCGCCTCGGGGGGCCACGAGCAGTACTTC
J gene: TRBJ2-7
D gene: NA
clone size: many
V gene: TRBV9

CDR3 protein: CSVAGNGYTF
CDR3 DNA: TGCAGCGTTGCAGGGAATGGCTACACCTTC
J gene: TRBJ1-2
D gene: NA
clone size: many
V gene: TRBV29-1

CDR3 protein: CASSRVRGGANNSPLHF
CDR3 DNA: TGTGCCAGCAGTAGGGTCAGAGGGGGGGCGAATAATTCACCCCTCCACTTT
J gene: TRBJ1-6
D gene: NA
clone size: many
V gene: TRBV27

CDR3 protein: CASSLSGPYGYTF
CDR3 DNA: TGTGCCAGCAGTTTATCCGGGCCCTATGGCTACACCTTC
J gene: TRBJ1-2
D gene: NA
clone size: many
V gene: TRBV12-3/TRBV12-4

CDR3 protein: CSVRQGWESSYEQYF
CDR3 DNA: TGCAGCGTTCGACAGGGGTGGGAAAGCTCCTACGAGCAGTACTTC
J gene: TRBJ2-7
D gene: TRBD1
clone size: many
V gene: TRBV29-1

CDR3 protein: CASSPPGSSYGYTF
CDR3 DNA: TGTGCCAGCAGTCCGCCAGGGTCCAGCTATGGCTACACCTTC
J gene: TRBJ1-2
D gene: NA
clone size: NA
V gene: TRBV12-3/TRBV12-4

CDR3 protein: CASSPGGSPRGETQYF
CDR3 DNA: TGTGCCAGCAGCCCTGGAGGGTCCCCCCGTGGGGAGACCCAGTACTTC
J gene: TRBJ2-5
D gene: NA
clone size: NA
V gene: TRBV4-2

CDR3 protein: CSAQGSEAFF
CDR3 DNA: TGCAGTGCTCAAGGAAGTGAAGCTTTCTTT
J gene: TRBJ1-1
D gene: NA
clone size: many
V gene: TRBV20-1

CDR3 protein: CATSDGGSSYEQYF
CDR3 DNA: TGTGCCACCAGTGATGGTGGGAGCTCCTACGAGCAGTACTTC
J gene: TRBJ2-7
D gene: NA
clone size: many
V gene: TRBV24-1

CDR3 protein: CSAWEEATQYF
CDR3 DNA: TGCAGTGCTTGGGAGGAAGCGACCCAGTACTTC
J gene: TRBJ2-5
D gene: NA
clone size: NA
V gene: TRBV20-1

CDR3 protein: CASSPNPGLTSNAEAFF
CDR3 DNA: TGTGCCAGCAGCCCCAACCCGGGTCTCACCTCGAACGCTGAAGCTTTCTTT
J gene: TRBJ1-1
D gene: NA
clone size: NA
V gene: TRBV6-2/TRBV6-3

CDR3 protein: CASRGAAGELFF
CDR3 DNA: TGTGCCAGCAGAGGTGCTGCCGGGGAGCTGTTTTTT
J gene: TRBJ2-2
D gene: NA
clone size: NA
V gene: TRBV12-3/TRBV12-4

CDR3 protein: CASIKDRAKNYGYTF
CDR3 DNA: TGTGCCAGCATCAAGGACAGGGCAAAAAACTATGGCTACACCTTC
J gene: TRBJ1-2
D gene: TRBD1
clone size: NA
V gene: TRBV6-2/TRBV6-3

CDR3 protein: CASSLAGLGGNQPQHF
CDR3 DNA: TGTGCCAGCAGTTTGGCCGGGTTAGGAGGCAATCAGCCCCAGCATTTT
J gene: TRBJ1-5
D gene: NA
clone size: many
V gene: TRBV28

CDR3 protein: CAWSELPTGEETQYF
CDR3 DNA: TGTGCCTGGAGTGAGCTTCCAACAGGAGAAGAGACCCAGTACTTC
J gene: TRBJ2-5
D gene: NA
clone size: few
V gene: TRBV30

CDR3 protein: CASSLEKRQETQYF
CDR3 DNA: TGTGCCAGCAGTTTAGAGAAGCGGCAAGAGACCCAGTACTTC
J gene: TRBJ2-5
D gene: NA
clone size: many
V gene: TRBV12-3/TRBV12-4

CDR3 protein: CASRRNTGELFF
CDR3 DNA: TGTGCCAGCAGACGGAACACCGGGGAGCTGTTTTTT
J gene: TRBJ2-2
D gene: NA
clone size: many
V gene: TRBV12-3/TRBV12-4

CDR3 protein: CASSGTRKTQYF
CDR3 DNA: TGTGCCAGCAGTGGTACGAGGAAGACCCAGTACTTC
J gene: TRBJ2-5
D gene: NA
clone size: NA
V gene: TRBV6-1

CDR3 protein: CASSQSFGQPQHF
CDR3 DNA: TGTGCCAGCAGCCAATCGTTCGGTCAGCCCCAGCATTTT
J gene: TRBJ1-5
D gene: NA
clone size: many
V gene: TRBV3-1

CDR3 protein: CASSVGRTFETQYF
CDR3 DNA: TGTGCCAGCAGCGTAGGACGGACCTTTGAGACCCAGTACTTC
J gene: TRBJ2-5
D gene: NA
clone size: many
V gene: TRBV9

CDR3 protein: CASWDSNAYEQYF
CDR3 DNA: TGTGCCAGCTGGGACAGCAACGCCTACGAGCAGTACTTC
J gene: TRBJ2-7
D gene: TRBD1
clone size: few
V gene: TRBV12-3/TRBV12-4

CDR3 protein: CASSPFMETQYF
CDR3 DNA: TGCGCCAGCAGTCCTTTCATGGAGACCCAGTACTTC
J gene: TRBJ2-5
D gene: NA
clone size: many
V gene: TRBV10-2

CDR3 protein: CASRKRDSYSYEQYF
CDR3 DNA: TGTGCCAGCAGGAAACGGGACAGTTACTCCTACGAGCAGTACTTC
J gene: TRBJ2-7
D gene: TRBD1
clone size: many
V gene: TRBV27

CDR3 protein: CATSSRPGSLETQYF
CDR3 DNA: TGTGCCACCAGCAGCCGACCGGGATCTCTGGAGACCCAGTACTTC
J gene: TRBJ2-5
D gene: NA
clone size: many
V gene: TRBV15

CDR3 protein: CATSREKGVNTEAFF
CDR3 DNA: TGTGCCACCAGCAGAGAAAAAGGAGTGAACACTGAAGCTTTCTTT
J gene: TRBJ1-1
D gene: NA
clone size: NA
V gene: TRBV15